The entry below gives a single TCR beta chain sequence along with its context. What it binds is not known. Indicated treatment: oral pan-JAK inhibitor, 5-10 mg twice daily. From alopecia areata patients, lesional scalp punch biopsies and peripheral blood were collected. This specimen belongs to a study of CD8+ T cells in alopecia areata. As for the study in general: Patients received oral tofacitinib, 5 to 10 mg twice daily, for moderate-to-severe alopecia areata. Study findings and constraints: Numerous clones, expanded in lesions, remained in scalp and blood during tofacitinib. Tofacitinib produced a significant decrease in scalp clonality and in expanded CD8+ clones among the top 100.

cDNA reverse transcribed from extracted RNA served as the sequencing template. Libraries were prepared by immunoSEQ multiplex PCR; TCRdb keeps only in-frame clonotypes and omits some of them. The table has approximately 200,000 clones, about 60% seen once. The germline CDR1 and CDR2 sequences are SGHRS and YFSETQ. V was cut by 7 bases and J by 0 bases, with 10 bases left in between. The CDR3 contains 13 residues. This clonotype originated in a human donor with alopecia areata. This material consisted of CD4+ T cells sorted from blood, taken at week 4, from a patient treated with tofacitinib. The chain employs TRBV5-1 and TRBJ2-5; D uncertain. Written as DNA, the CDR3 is TGCGCCAGCTCCGGACGGGACCAAGAGACCCAGTACTTC. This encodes CASSGRDQETQYF.